This TCR beta chain stems from a study of blood T cell repertoires in COVID-19. Whole-study context: Whether acute or convalescent, the COVID-19 samples came from the United States, Italy and Spain.

Participants came from about 23 US areas, aged about 18 to 100 years. Assignments of participants to cohorts depended upon their own reported clinical history. The CDR3 has 11 amino acids. V was shortened by 4 bases and J by 4 bases, with 7 bases between the two germline ends. The V gene's germline CDR1 is SQVTM and CDR2 ANQGSEA. Only in-frame clones appear in the TCRdb table, and some are missing; sequencing was by immunoSEQ multiplex PCR. This sample has 350,000 to 400,000 clones, with 80% to 90% found just once. The receptor's source is a man between 18 and 29 years old who had recovered from COVID-19. The sequencing input was PBMCs or T cells enriched from blood (not recorded which). V usage is TRBV29-1 and J usage is TRBJ1-2; D is undetermined. The chain's CDR3 is CSVGSGYGYTF. DNA for the CDR3: TGCAGCGTTGGGTCAGGCTATGGCTACACCTTC.